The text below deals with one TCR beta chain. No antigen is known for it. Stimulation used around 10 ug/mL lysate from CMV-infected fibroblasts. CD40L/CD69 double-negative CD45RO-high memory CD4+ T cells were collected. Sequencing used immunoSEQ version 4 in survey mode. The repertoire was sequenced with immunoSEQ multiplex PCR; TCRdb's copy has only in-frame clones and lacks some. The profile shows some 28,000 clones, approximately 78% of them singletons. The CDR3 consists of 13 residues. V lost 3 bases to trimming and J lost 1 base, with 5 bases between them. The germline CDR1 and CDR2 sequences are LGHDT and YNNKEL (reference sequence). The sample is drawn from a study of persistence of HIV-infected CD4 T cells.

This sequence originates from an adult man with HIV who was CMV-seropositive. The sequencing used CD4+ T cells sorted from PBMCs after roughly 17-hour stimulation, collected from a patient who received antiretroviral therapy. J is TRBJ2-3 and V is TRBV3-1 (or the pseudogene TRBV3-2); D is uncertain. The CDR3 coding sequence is TGTGCCAGCAGCCAGGCGCGCACAGATACGCAGTATTTT. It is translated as CASSQARTDTQYF.